Presented here are 13 T cell receptor beta chains from one specimen sequenced in a study of blood T cell repertoires in COVID-19. Profiled with immunoSEQ multiplex PCR; TCRdb holds only in-frame clones, not every one. The table records about 240,000 clones, 82% of them present only once. Input material: peripheral blood. These receptors came from a woman aged 55-70 years with active or convalescent COVID-19.

This chain joins TRBV7-2 and TRBJ2-1; no clear D. The CDR3 contains 15 residues. V lost 1 base to trimming and J lost 5 bases, with 12 bases between them. CDR1 and CDR2 from the germline V gene are SGHTA and FQGNSA. The CDR3 protein is CASSLEAGVHNEQFF. Here the CDR3 DNA reads TGTGCCAGCAGCTTAGAGGCAGGTGTACACAATGAGCAGTTCTTC.

The V call is TRBV9, the J call TRBJ1-3, with D possibly being TRBD1 (5 bases). The CDR3 is 14 amino acids. Deletions cut 3 bases from V and 2 bases from J, with 9 bases between. CDR1 and CDR2 (germline): SGDLS, YYNGEE. For the CDR3, the DNA is TGTGCCAGCAGCGAGACAGTGCCTGGAAACACCATATATTTT. Its protein product is CASSETVPGNTIYF.

J is TRBJ1-1 and V is TRBV7-9; 9 bases are shared with TRBD1. Germline trimming cut 1 base from V and 5 bases from J; bases unmatched to any gene: 11. The CDR3 spans 17 residues. Germline V gene lookup returns CDR1 SEHNR and CDR2 FQNEAQ (reference sequence). The CDR3 is CASSLGQTGTGRTEAFF. The CDR3, as DNA: TGTGCCAGCAGCTTAGGACAGACCGGGACAGGGAGGACTGAAGCTTTCTTT.

The sample holds one count of this clone. The genes are TRBV21-1 and TRBJ1-5. TRBV21-1 is noted as a pseudogene. The length of the CDR3 is 17 residues. The CDR3 protein is CASSKAIGSGGYQPQHF. CDR3 coding DNA: TGTGCCAGCAGCAAAGCTATAGGGTCCGGGGGGTATCAGCCCCAGCATTTT.

As regards this clone: Other DNA sequences in the sample encode the same CDR3. The V gene is TRBV27, the J gene TRBJ2-7; D might be TRBD2 (6 bases). The length of the CDR3 is 14 residues. The germline CDR1 and CDR2 sequences are MNHEY and SMNVEV (reference sequence). V shed 3 bases and J shed 0 bases, with 9 bases lying between them. CDR3 region: CASSLGGSSYEQYF. In nucleotides, the CDR3 is TGTGCCAGCAGTTTGGGGGGAAGCTCCTACGAGCAGTACTTC.

The chain uses TRBV7-5 and TRBJ1-2; the DNA was not compared with TRBD1, the D call given in the table. TRBV7-5 is an annotated pseudogene. This CDR3 is built from 13 residues. The CDR3: CARSLAQVPGYTF. For the CDR3, the DNA is TGTGCCAGAAGCTTAGCACAGGTCCCTGGCTACACCTTC.

This chain uses TRBV18 with TRBJ1-4, with D maybe TRBD1 (5 bases). The germline gives CDR1 KGHSH, CDR2 LQKENI. The CDR3 is 16 residues long. Trimming shortened V by 2 bases and J by 7 bases, and 17 bases separated the two germline ends. The CDR3: CASSPRGGGNGEKLFF. The CDR3 nucleotides read TGTGCCAGCTCACCAAGGGGAGGAGGTAATGGTGAAAAACTGTTTTTT.

The chain uses TRBV9 and TRBJ1-1; TRBD1 matches 8 bases. Trimming took 3 bases from V and 8 from J; bases not matched to a gene: 12. The CDR3 is 15 amino acids. The germline gives CDR1 SGDLS, CDR2 YYNGEE. Here the CDR3 reads CASSAGGGQAREAFF. The CDR3 DNA follows: TGTGCCAGCAGCGCAGGGGGCGGGCAGGCCAGGGAAGCTTTCTTT.

V is TRBV10-3 and J is TRBJ2-5; 7 bases are a match to TRBD2. This CDR3 is built from 14 residues. Losses at the gene ends were 3 bases for V and 4 bases for J; bases not matched to a gene: 5. Looked up from germline, CDR1 is ENHRY and CDR2 is SYGVKD. The CDR3 nucleotides are TGTGCCATCAGTGAAGTAGGGGAGGGAGAGACCCAGTACTTC. Its translation is CAISEVGEGETQYF.

V gene TRBV6-2 or TRBV6-3 combines with J gene TRBJ2-2; 7 nucleotides align to TRBD1. J gave up 10 bases and V 2 bases, and 10 bases lay outside the gene matches. Germline CDR1 MNHEY, CDR2 SVGEGT. This CDR3 is built from 15 residues. The CDR3 DNA reads TGTGCCAGCAGTTACGCCGGGACAGCTCGCCCGGAGCTGTTTTTT. Translation: CASSYAGTARPELFF.

This clone was picked up a small number of times. V is TRBV20-1 and J is TRBJ1-6; D not resolved. The germline V gene encodes CDR1 DFQATT and CDR2 SNEGSKA (reference sequence). Trimming stripped 3 bases from V and 7 bases from J, with 13 bases between. CDR3 size: 14 residues. The CDR3 sequence is CSASLSGPNSPLHF. CDR3 sequence (DNA): TGCAGTGCTAGTTTATCAGGCCCAAATTCACCCCTCCACTTT.

The chain is built from TRBV7-2 and TRBJ2-1; D possibly corresponds to TRBD2 (5 bases). V lost 5 bases and J 0 bases, leaving 11 bases between the germline ends. The V gene's germline CDR1 is SGHTA and CDR2 FQGNSA. The CDR3 extends over 15 amino acids. The chain's CDR3 is CASSPDYRSYNEQFF. CDR3 DNA sequence: TGTGCCAGCAGCCCAGACTACCGCTCCTACAATGAGCAGTTCTTC. Full variable domain (outside the CDR3, taken from reference TRBV7-2 and TRBJ2-1): GAGVSQSPSNKVTEKGKDVELRCDPISGHTALYWYRQSLGQGLEFLIYFQGNSAPDKSGLPSDRFSAERTGGSVSTLTIQRTQQEDSAVYLCASSPDYRSYNEQFFGPGTRLTVL.

DNA for the CDR3: TGTGCCAGCACCGGGGGGGAAAGCACTGAAGCTTTCTTT. Amino acids: CASTGGESTEAFF. The genes are TRBV7-9 and TRBJ1-1; D might be TRBD1 (5 bases). The CDR3 sequence is 13 residues long. V dropped 7 bases and J dropped 4 bases, with 13 bases sitting between them. CDR1 and CDR2 from the germline V gene are SEHNR and FQNEAQ (reference sequence).